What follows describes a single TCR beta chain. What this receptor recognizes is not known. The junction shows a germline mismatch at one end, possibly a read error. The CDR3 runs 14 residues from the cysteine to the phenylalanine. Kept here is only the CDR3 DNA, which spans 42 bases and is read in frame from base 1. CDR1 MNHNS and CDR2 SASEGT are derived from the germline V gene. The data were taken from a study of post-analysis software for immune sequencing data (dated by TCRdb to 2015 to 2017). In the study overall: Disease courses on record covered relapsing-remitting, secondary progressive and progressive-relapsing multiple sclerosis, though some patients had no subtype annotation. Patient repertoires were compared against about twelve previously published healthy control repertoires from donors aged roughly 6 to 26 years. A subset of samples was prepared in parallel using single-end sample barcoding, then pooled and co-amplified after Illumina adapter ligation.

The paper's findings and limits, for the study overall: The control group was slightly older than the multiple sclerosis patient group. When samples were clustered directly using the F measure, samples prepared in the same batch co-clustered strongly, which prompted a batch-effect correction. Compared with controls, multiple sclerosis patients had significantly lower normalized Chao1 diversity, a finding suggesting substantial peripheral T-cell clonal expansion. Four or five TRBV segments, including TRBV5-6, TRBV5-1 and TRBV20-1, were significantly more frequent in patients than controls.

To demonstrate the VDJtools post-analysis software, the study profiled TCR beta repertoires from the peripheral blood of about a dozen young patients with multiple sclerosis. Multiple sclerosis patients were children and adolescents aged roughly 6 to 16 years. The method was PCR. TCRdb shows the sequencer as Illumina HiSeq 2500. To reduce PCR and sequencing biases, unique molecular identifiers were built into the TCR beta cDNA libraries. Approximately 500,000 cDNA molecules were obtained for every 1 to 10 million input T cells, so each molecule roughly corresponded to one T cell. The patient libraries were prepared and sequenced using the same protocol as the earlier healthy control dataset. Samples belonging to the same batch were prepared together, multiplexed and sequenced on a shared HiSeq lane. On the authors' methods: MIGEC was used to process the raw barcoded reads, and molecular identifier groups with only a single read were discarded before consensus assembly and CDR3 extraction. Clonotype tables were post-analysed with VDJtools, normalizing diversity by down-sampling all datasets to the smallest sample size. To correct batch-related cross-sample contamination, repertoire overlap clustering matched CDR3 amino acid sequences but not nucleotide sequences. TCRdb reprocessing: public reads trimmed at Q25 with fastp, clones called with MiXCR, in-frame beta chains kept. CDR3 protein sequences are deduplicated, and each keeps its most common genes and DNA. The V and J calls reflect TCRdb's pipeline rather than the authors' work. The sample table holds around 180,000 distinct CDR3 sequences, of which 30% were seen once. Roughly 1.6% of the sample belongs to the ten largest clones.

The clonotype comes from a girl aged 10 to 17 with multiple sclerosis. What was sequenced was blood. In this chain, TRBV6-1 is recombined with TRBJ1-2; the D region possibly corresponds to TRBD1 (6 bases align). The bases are TGTGCCAGCAGTGGACAGGAGACTAACTATGGCCACACCTTC. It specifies CASSGQETNYGHTF.